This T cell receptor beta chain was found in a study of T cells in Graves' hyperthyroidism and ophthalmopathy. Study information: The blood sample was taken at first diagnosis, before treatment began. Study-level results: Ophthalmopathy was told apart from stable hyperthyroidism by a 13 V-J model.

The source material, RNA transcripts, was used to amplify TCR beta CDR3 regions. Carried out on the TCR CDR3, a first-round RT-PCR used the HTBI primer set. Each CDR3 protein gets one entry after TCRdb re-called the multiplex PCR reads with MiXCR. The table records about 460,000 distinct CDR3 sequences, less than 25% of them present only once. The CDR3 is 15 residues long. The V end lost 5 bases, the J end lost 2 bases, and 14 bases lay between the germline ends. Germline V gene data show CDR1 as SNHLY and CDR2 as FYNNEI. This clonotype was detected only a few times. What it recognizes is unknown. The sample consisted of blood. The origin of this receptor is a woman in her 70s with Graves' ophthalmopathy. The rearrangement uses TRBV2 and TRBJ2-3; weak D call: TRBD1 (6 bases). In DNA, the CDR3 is TGTGCCAGCAGTCACCGGGACACTATCACAGATACGCAGTATTTT. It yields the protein CASSHRDTITDTQYF. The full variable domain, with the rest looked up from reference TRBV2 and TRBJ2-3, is EPEVTQTPSHQVTQMGQEVILRCVPISNHLYFYWYRQILGQKVEFLVSFYNNEISEKSEIFDDQFSVERPDGSNFTLKIRSTKLEDSAMYFCASSHRDTITDTQYFGPGTRLTVL.